The clone carrying this T cell receptor (beta chain) was detected a few times. Its matching antigen is unknown. All donors came from Russia, were Caucasian and healthy, and spanned ages roughly 6 to 95. Every donor contributed 7.5 to 10 milliliters of peripheral blood by blood draw. These data belong to a study of blood T cells in healthy people across ages. Using a J-beta primer mix together with a sample-barcoded 5' primer, a second PCR was run for about 7 to 12 cycles. Each cDNA molecule carried a tag from a template-switch adaptor that contained 12 random nucleotides. TCRdb re-called the 5' RACE reads with MiXCR, one entry per CDR3 protein. The sample records some 1.1 million distinct CDR3 sequences, about two fifths being singletons. Between the trimmed V and J ends, which lost 5 bases and 0 bases, there was a span of 22 bases. This CDR3 contains 17 residues. Per germline, CDR1 DFQATT and CDR2 SNEGSKA (reference sequence).

Overall study findings and caveats: Per million T cells, TCR beta diversity dropped roughly linearly as age increased.

The rearrangement links TRBV20-1 to TRBJ1-1; unclear D gene. The sequence derives from a man aged 18 to 29 in good health. The sample consisted of blood. CDR3 in amino acids: CSAPHPPLTNMNTEAFF. CDR3 DNA: TGCAGTGCTCCCCACCCCCCGTTGACAAACATGAACACTGAAGCTTTCTTT.